This passage covers 28 T cell receptor beta chains from one sample sequenced in a study of T cells in women clearing cervical HPV infection. The assay was immunoSEQ multiplex PCR, and TCRdb's table has in-frame clones only and misses some. The repertoire table contains fewer than 25,000 clones. The sequenced material came from blood buffy coat. The source is a woman aged 18 to 75 with a cervical HPV16 infection that either progressed to CIN3+ or cleared (not recorded which).

A remark on this clone: Read coverage stops 3 residues before the CDR3 terminus; the germline J gene supplies the remainder. The chain links TRBV4-1 to TRBJ1-2; D possibly corresponds to TRBD1 (6 bases). CDR3 length: 14 residues. V was cut by 3 bases and J by 3 bases, with 11 bases left in between. Germline CDR1 reads MGHRA; CDR2 reads YSYEKL. Incomplete CDR3 DNA: TGCGCCAGCAGCCACAATCCAGGGGACTATGGC. Residues: CASSHNPGDYG. The CDR3 in its entirety is CASSHNPGDYGYTF.

Details on this clone: The sequence runs out 3 residues before the end of the CDR3; the remainder is reconstructed from the germline J gene. The rearrangement joins TRBV20-1 to TRBJ2-1, with TRBD1 identical over 8 bases. Germline CDR1 and CDR2: DFQATT and SNEGSKA (reference sequence). Trimming removed 3 bases from V and 4 bases from J; junction bases left unmatched: 5. This CDR3 contains 14 residues. The CDR3 reads CSASAGTGYNEQFF. The part of the CDR3 DNA that was read is TGCAGTGCTAGCGCCGGGACAGGATACAATGAG.

As for this clone: From the germline J gene comes the end of the CDR3, since the read stops 3 residues before it. The V gene is TRBV2, the J gene TRBJ1-2; D remains unclear. Germline CDR1 is SNHLY and CDR2 is FYNNEI. The CDR3 is 15 residues long. Between the trimmed V and J ends, which lost 3 bases and 0 bases, there was a span of 11 bases. The covered CDR3 bases are TGTGCCAGCAGTGAGAAAGGCCCCGCTAACTATGGC. Translated: CASSEKGPANYG. The whole CDR3 region reads CASSEKGPANYGYTF.

To note about this clone: Sequencing ends 3 residues short of the CDR3 end; the germline J gene provides the rest. The chain couples TRBV11-2 to TRBJ2-5; D might be TRBD2 (6 bases). Trimming cost V 5 bases and J 5 bases, with 15 bases left between them. CDR1 is SGHAT and CDR2 is FQNNGV in the germline V gene. The CDR3 sequence is 14 residues long. Here the CDR3 reads CASSLLAPGETQYF. CDR3 DNA, as far as it was read: TGTGCCAGCAGCCTACTAGCACCGGGTGAGACC.

CDR3 DNA (partial): TGTGCCAGTAGTTCTCAAGAGACC. This encodes CASSSQET. The full CDR3 is CASSSQETQYF. The chain uses TRBV19 and TRBJ2-5; D unclear. The read comes to an end 3 residues before the CDR3 does, leaving the germline J gene to fill in the end. V was pared by 5 bases and J by 2 bases, with 3 bases between. The CDR3 runs to 11 residues. In germline, CDR1 is LNHDA, CDR2 SQIVND (reference sequence). Drawing the rest from reference TRBV19 and TRBJ2-5, the complete variable domain is DGGITQSPKYLFRKEGQNVTLSCEQNLNHDAMYWYRQDPGQGLRLIYYSQIVNDFQKGDIAEGYSVSREKKESFPLTVTSAQKNPTAFYLCASSSQETQYFGPGTRLLVL.

As for this clone: The read stops 3 residues short of the end of the CDR3; the missing end is completed from the germline J gene. The chain combines TRBV2 with TRBJ2-5; TRBD2 matches 9 bases. Germline loops: CDR1 SNHLY, CDR2 FYNNEI. CDR3 length equals 15 residues. With 1 base clipped from V and 3 bases from J, the junction kept 3 bases outside the gene matches. The CDR3 loop reads CASSEDSSGEETQYF. The DNA read from the CDR3 is TGTGCCAGCAGTGAAGATTCTAGCGGGGAAGAGACC.

Partial CDR3 DNA: TGTGCCAGTAGTCCCCAGATGACGGGGTCACCC. It translates to CASSPQMTGSP. The entire CDR3 is CASSPQMTGSPLHF. This chain uses TRBV19 with TRBJ1-6; D remains ambiguous. The sequenced fragment ends 3 residues before the CDR3 boundary, so the rest is inferred from the germline J gene. Trimming removed 5 bases from V and 10 bases from J, with 15 bases in between. This CDR3 is built from 14 residues. Germline loops: CDR1 LNHDA, CDR2 SQIVND (reference sequence).

A remark on this clone: The read gets to within 3 residues of the CDR3 end, and the germline J gene fills in the rest. The chain is built from TRBV20-1 and TRBJ2-2, with a tentative D call TRBD1 (5 bases). V lost 0 bases, J lost 5 bases, and 13 bases lay in between. The germline V gene encodes CDR1 DFQATT and CDR2 SNEGSKA (reference sequence). CDR3 length: 15 amino acids. This CDR3 is CSARDPRVETGELFF. CDR3 DNA, as far as it was read: TGCAGTGCTAGAGACCCCAGGGTAGAGACCGGGGAG.

As for this clone: The read is 3 residues too short to cover the CDR3 end, so that end is filled in from the germline J gene. The V and J genes are TRBV10-3 and TRBJ2-2, with TRBD1 identical over 8 bases. Germline V gene data show CDR1 as ENHRY and CDR2 as SYGVKD. V lost 5 bases to trimming and J lost 1 base; unmatched junction nucleotides: 3. The CDR3 runs 15 residues. The CDR3 bases that were read are TGTGCCATCAGTCCCGGGACAGGGAACACCGGGGAG. It translates to CAISPGTGNTGE. The entire CDR3 sequence reads CAISPGTGNTGELFF.

In the case of this clone: The read is 3 residues too short to cover the CDR3 end, so that end is filled in from the germline J gene. The chain carries TRBV20-1 and TRBJ2-2, with 11 bases fitting TRBD2. After removal of 6 bases from V and 4 bases from J, the junction contained 7 bases not matched to a gene. There are 15 residues in the CDR3. Per the germline V gene, CDR1 is DFQATT and CDR2 is SNEGSKA (reference sequence). CDR3 DNA, as far as it was read: TGCAGTGCCATTAGCGGGGGGGCGGGCACCGGGGAG. It codes for CSAISGGAGTGE. The entire CDR3 sequence reads CSAISGGAGTGELFF.

Comments on this clone: The CDR3 end lies 3 residues beyond the end of the read and is filled in from the germline J gene. The chain carries TRBV19 and TRBJ1-1; 7 bases are shared with TRBD1. The CDR3 runs to 15 residues. V was pared by 4 bases and J by 4 bases, with 9 bases of the junction left unmatched. Germline CDR1 and CDR2: LNHDA and SQIVND (reference sequence). CDR3 residues: CASSNQGVMGTEAFF. The part of the CDR3 DNA that was read is TGTGCCAGTAGTAATCAGGGGGTCATGGGCACTGAA.

Concerning this clone itself: The CDR3 end falls 3 residues outside the read, so it is completed with the germline J gene. The chain joins TRBV30 to TRBJ1-1, with a possible D match to TRBD1 (6 bases). CDR1 and CDR2 (germline): GTSNPN, SVGIG (reference sequence). The CDR3 is made up of 12 amino acids. CDR3 amino acids: CAWSPQGYEAFF. The DNA read from the CDR3 is TGTGCCTGGAGTCCACAGGGCTACGAG.

The chain's CDR3 is CASSQVPREEYGYTF. CDR3 bases read: TGCGCCAGCAGCCAAGTGCCCAGGGAGGAATATGGC. The chain recombines TRBV4-1 with TRBJ1-2; perhaps TRBD1 as D (5 bases). Read data end 3 residues before the CDR3 end; the end is taken from the germline J gene. Germline loops: CDR1 MGHRA, CDR2 YSYEKL. CDR3 length: 15 residues. V lost 1 base and J 5 bases, leaving 14 bases between the germline ends.

Worth noting for this clone: The CDR3 end lies 3 residues beyond the end of the read and is filled in from the germline J gene. The chain couples TRBV5-3 to TRBJ1-2; possibly TRBD1 for D (5 bases). TRBV5-3 falls under the ORF class, with uncertain function. This CDR3 has 17 residues. The DNA read from the CDR3 is TGTGCCAGAAGCTTGGGGGAGGGAGGGACTAGCAGCTACGAG. Amino acid sequence: CARSLGEGGTSSYE. The whole CDR3 protein reads CARSLGEGGTSSYEYTF.

In regard to this clone: The read is 3 residues too short to cover the CDR3 end, so that end is filled in from the germline J gene. This chain links TRBV6-1 with TRBJ2-2; maybe TRBD1 (6 bases). CDR1 is MNHNS and CDR2 is SASEGT in the germline V gene. The CDR3 is made up of 16 amino acids. V shed 5 bases and J shed 1 base, with 14 bases lying between them. The CDR3 DNA, read in part, is TGTGCCAGCAGTCAAGGTCGGACAGTGAACACCGGGGAG. Its protein is CASSQGRTVNTGE. The whole CDR3 protein reads CASSQGRTVNTGELFF.

Of note for this clone: The read terminates 3 residues ahead of where the CDR3 ends, so the germline J gene completes it. This chain uses TRBV13 with TRBJ2-3; TRBD2 matches at 11 bases. Germline V CDR1 and CDR2: PRHDT, FYEKMQ (reference sequence). CDR3 length: 19 residues. Trimming cost V 4 bases and J 4 bases; bases outside gene matches: 16. This CDR3 is CASSSQLTLAGEAPDTQYF. The sequenced CDR3 bases are TGTGCCAGCAGCTCCCAACTCACACTAGCGGGGGAGGCACCAGATACG.

CDR3 DNA, as far as it was read: TGTGCCAGCAGTGACCGACTAGCGGGAGGAGATACG. This encodes CASSDRLAGGDT. Given in full, the CDR3 is CASSDRLAGGDTQYF. The chain combines TRBV2 with TRBJ2-3; 13 bases align to TRBD2. The sequence runs out 3 residues before the end of the CDR3; the remainder is reconstructed from the germline J gene. J lost 5 bases, V lost 3 bases, and 2 bases had no gene match. The germline CDR1 and CDR2 sequences are SNHLY and FYNNEI. This CDR3 has 15 amino acids.

For this clone: Read sequence stops 3 residues before the CDR3 end, and the germline J gene provides the missing end. The chain is built from TRBV5-4 and TRBJ1-2; no reliable D call. The V gene's germline CDR1 is SGHNT and CDR2 YYREEE (reference sequence). V gave up 0 bases and J gave up 7 bases, with 13 bases separating them. This CDR3 is built from 14 residues. CDR3 amino acids: CASSLALYSGGYTF. The CDR3 DNA, read in part, is TGTGCCAGCAGCTTGGCTTTATATTCGGGTGGC.

As for this clone: The observed sequence ends 3 residues before the CDR3 terminus, with the missing tail filled in from the germline J gene. Other DNA variants within this sample encode the same CDR3. The chain couples TRBV5-1 to TRBJ2-1; 10 nucleotides agree with TRBD1. V was pared by 2 bases and J by 3 bases, with 2 bases of the junction left unmatched. From germline, CDR1 is SGHRS and CDR2 YFSETQ. CDR3 length: 15 amino acids. This chain's CDR3 is CASSLRTGGYNEQFF. The CDR3 bases that were read are TGCGCCAGCAGCTTACGGACAGGGGGCTACAATGAG.

Regarding this clone: The CDR3 end lies 3 residues beyond the end of the read and is filled in from the germline J gene. The same CDR3 also results from other DNA sequences found in this sample. V is TRBV5-5 and J is TRBJ1-3; D remains ambiguous. CDR3 size: 13 residues. Per the germline V gene, CDR1 is SGHKS and CDR2 is YYEKEE (reference sequence). V dropped 4 bases and J dropped 5 bases, with 10 bases sitting between them. CDR3 bases read: TGTGCCAGCAGCCCGGACTCGAGAAACACC. It translates to CASSPDSRNT. The whole CDR3 protein is CASSPDSRNTIYF.

The DNA read from the CDR3 is TGTGCCAGCAGTGTACGGGGAATCAACGCTGGGGCCAACGTC. Protein sequence: CASSVRGINAGANV. The full CDR3 sequence reads CASSVRGINAGANVLTF. This rearrangement joins TRBV2 to TRBJ2-6; D perhaps matches TRBD2 (5 bases). The read is 3 residues too short to cover the CDR3 end, so that end is filled in from the germline J gene. V dropped 4 bases and J dropped 2 bases, with 15 bases sitting between them. Germline V CDR1 and CDR2: SNHLY, FYNNEI. The CDR3 spans 17 residues.

A word on this clone: The observed sequence ends 3 residues before the CDR3 terminus, with the missing tail filled in from the germline J gene. This chain joins TRBV20-1 and TRBJ1-2; D is unresolved. Germline lookup yields CDR1 DFQATT and CDR2 SNEGSKA (reference sequence). This CDR3 has 14 residues. V was pared by 3 bases and J by 4 bases, with 15 bases between. The sequenced part of the CDR3 DNA is TGCAGTGCTAGTCGCCAACAGATAAGCTATGGC. It yields the protein CSASRQQISYG. The full CDR3 protein is CSASRQQISYGYTF.

Details on this clone: The CDR3 end falls 3 residues outside the read, so it is completed with the germline J gene. V and J are TRBV20-1 and TRBJ2-3, with TRBD2 matching 7 bases. V gave up 3 bases and J gave up 1 base; unmatched junction bases: 16. The CDR3 length is 18 residues. Germline CDR1 and CDR2: DFQATT and SNEGSKA (reference sequence). The sequenced CDR3 bases are TGCAGTGCTAGCCCCAGCGGGATAATGTTTTGGGGCACAGATACG. Translating gives CSASPSGIMFWGTDT. The entire CDR3 protein reads CSASPSGIMFWGTDTQYF.

Concerning this clone itself: Sequencing ends 3 residues short of the CDR3 end; the germline J gene provides the rest. The V gene is TRBV9, the J gene TRBJ1-3, with D unclear. The CDR3 extends over 8 amino acids. Germline CDR1 is SGDLS and CDR2 is YYNGEE. CDR3 DNA, as far as it was read: TGTGCCAGTACCGGT. Translating gives CASTG. The whole CDR3 reads CASTGIYF.

For this clone: The read halts 3 residues ahead of the CDR3 end, with the missing end drawn from the germline J gene. The J gene is TRBJ1-2, the V gene TRBV7-3, with D tentatively TRBD1 (6 bases). This CDR3 is 14 amino acids long. The V end lost 5 bases, the J end lost 0 bases, and 10 bases lay between the germline ends. Germline loops: CDR1 SGHTA, CDR2 FQGTGA. The part of the CDR3 DNA that was read is TGTGCCAGCAGCCAGGGGACGACTAACTATGGC. Its translation is CASSQGTTNYG. The whole CDR3 reads CASSQGTTNYGYTF.

A note on this clone: The read halts 3 residues ahead of the CDR3 end, with the missing end drawn from the germline J gene. The V and J genes are TRBV10-1 and TRBJ2-7; 7 nucleotides match TRBD2. CDR1 and CDR2 (germline): WNHNN, SYGVQD (reference sequence). The V and J ends lost 8 bases and 6 bases, in that order; junction bases with no gene match: 4. The CDR3 is made up of 11 amino acids. The CDR3 reads CASGDYSEQYF. Incomplete CDR3 DNA: TGCGCCAGCGGGGACTACTCCGAG.

A word on this clone: The read is 3 residues too short to cover the CDR3 end, so that end is filled in from the germline J gene. The chain combines TRBV2 with TRBJ2-1; perhaps TRBD2 as D (5 bases). V was shortened by 4 bases and J by 2 bases, with 15 bases between the two germline ends. CDR1 SNHLY and CDR2 FYNNEI come from the germline V gene. CDR3 length: 16 amino acids. The CDR3 DNA, read in part, is TGTGCCAGCAGTGCCCGGACTGTTCACCCCTACAATGAG. Amino acid sequence: CASSARTVHPYNE. The complete CDR3 reads CASSARTVHPYNEQFF.

For this clone: The observed sequence ends 3 residues before the CDR3 terminus, with the missing tail filled in from the germline J gene. The chain combines TRBV7-7 with TRBJ2-2, with D possibly being TRBD2 (5 bases). Germline values: CDR1 SSHAT, CDR2 FNYEAQ (reference sequence). CDR3 length: 15 residues. The V end lost 6 bases, the J end lost 5 bases, and 16 bases lay between the germline ends. CDR3 DNA, as far as it was read: TGTGCCAGCAGTCCTGGATCACTAGGAACCGGGGAG. Translated, it gives CASSPGSLGTGE. The CDR3 in full is CASSPGSLGTGELFF. Using reference TRBV7-7 and TRBJ2-2 for the parts outside the CDR3, the full variable domain is GAGVSQSPRYKVTKRGQDVTLRCDPISSHATLYWYQQALGQGPEFLTYFNYEAQPDKSGLPSDRFSAERPEGSISTLTIQRTEQRDSAMYRCASSPGSLGTGELFFGEGSRLTVL.